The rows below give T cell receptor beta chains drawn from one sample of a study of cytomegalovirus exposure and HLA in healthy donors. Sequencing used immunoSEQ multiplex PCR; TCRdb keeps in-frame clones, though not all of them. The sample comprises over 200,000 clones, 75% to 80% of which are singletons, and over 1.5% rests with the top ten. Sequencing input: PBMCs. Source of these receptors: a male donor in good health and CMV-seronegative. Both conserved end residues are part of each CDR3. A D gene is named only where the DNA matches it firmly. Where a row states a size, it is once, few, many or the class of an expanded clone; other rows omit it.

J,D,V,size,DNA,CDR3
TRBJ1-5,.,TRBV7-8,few,TGTGCCAGCCAACCTAGAGGATTCAATCAGCCCCAGCATTTT,CASQPRGFNQPQHF
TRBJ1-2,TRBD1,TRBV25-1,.,TGTGCCCCCCCCCTTAGGGACAGGGGGGAAATTAACTATGGCTACACCTTC,CAPPLRDRGEINYGYTF
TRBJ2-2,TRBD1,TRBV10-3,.,TGTGCCATCAGTGGAGTGTCAGGGGGCGTTTACACCGGGGAGCTGTTTTTT,CAISGVSGGVYTGELFF
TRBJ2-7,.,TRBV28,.,TGTGCCAGCAGGCCCGCCACGGGCGGGTACGAGCAGTACTTC,CASRPATGGYEQYF
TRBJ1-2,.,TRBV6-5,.,TGTGCCAGCAGCTCCCGGGAAAACTATGGCTACACCTTC,CASSSRENYGYTF
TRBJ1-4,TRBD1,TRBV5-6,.,TGTGCCAGCAGCTTGCGGACAGGATCTAATGAAAAACTGTTTTTT,CASSLRTGSNEKLFF
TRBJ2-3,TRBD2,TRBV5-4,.,TGTGCCAGCAGCCCAGCGGGGGGGATGTCAGATACGCAGTATTTT,CASSPAGGMSDTQYF
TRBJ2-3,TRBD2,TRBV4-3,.,TGCGCCAGCAGCCAAGGCCCGGGACTAGCGGGAGCGGGAGATACGCAGTATTTT,CASSQGPGLAGAGDTQYF
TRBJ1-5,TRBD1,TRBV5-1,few,TGCGCCAGCAGCATGACAGGGGGCAGCAATCAGCCCCAGCATTTT,CASSMTGGSNQPQHF
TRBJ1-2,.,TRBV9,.,TGTGCCAGCAGCGAGAGTGTGAGCTATGGCTACACCTTC,CASSESVSYGYTF
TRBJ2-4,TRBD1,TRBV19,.,TGTGCCAGTAGTAAGGGACAGGGTAGGCCCAAAAACATTCAGTACTTC,CASSKGQGRPKNIQYF
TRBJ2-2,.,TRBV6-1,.,TGTGCCAACCGGGACTTCCCCGGCACCGGGGAGCTGTTTTTT,CANRDFPGTGELFF
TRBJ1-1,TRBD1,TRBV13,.,TGTGCCAGCAGCCCCCTGGGACAGGGGGCGCAGGACACTGAAGCTTTCTTT,CASSPLGQGAQDTEAFF
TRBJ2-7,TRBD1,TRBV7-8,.,TGTGCCAGCAGCTTAGCTTCCGGACAGGGTGTCTACGAGCAGTACTTC,CASSLASGQGVYEQYF
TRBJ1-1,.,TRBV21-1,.,TGTGCCAGCAGCAAAGAACCCAACATGAACACTGAAGCTTTCTTT,CASSKEPNMNTEAFF
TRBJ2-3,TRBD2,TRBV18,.,TGTGCCAGCTCACCACCTAGCGGGGGGCTCACAGATACGCAGTATTTT,CASSPPSGGLTDTQYF
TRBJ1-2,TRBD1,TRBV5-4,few,TGTGCCAGCAGCCACGACAGGGGGCTTGGCTACACCTTC,CASSHDRGLGYTF
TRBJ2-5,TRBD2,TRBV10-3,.,TGTGCCATCAGTGAGTTAGCGGGAGGCCAAGAGACCCAGTACTTC,CAISELAGGQETQYF
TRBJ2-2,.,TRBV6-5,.,TGTGCCAGCAGAACAGTGAACACCGGGGAGCTGTTTTTT,CASRTVNTGELFF
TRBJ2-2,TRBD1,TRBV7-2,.,TGTGCCAGCAGCTCCGACAGGGGGGACGGGGAGCTGTTTTTT,CASSSDRGDGELFF
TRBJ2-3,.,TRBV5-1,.,TGCGCCAGCAGGGTGGCGCAGGTGGCCACAGATACGCAGTATTTT,CASRVAQVATDTQYF
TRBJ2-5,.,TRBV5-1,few,TGCGCCAGCAGCTTGGGACGGGAAAAAGAGACCCAGTACTTC,CASSLGREKETQYF
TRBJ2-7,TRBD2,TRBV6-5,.,TGTGCCAGCAGCTATCTGAGCGGGGACGAGCAGTACTTC,CASSYLSGDEQYF
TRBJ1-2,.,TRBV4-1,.,TGCGCCAGCAGCCTAACGGACAGTGCTAACTATGGCTACACTTTC,CASSLTDSANYGYTF
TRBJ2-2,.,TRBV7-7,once,TGTGCCAGCAGCTATACAGGGATCGGCGGGGAGCTGTTTTTT,CASSYTGIGGELFF
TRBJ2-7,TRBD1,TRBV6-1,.,TGTGCCACCAGACAGGGGATCGCCTACGAGCAGTACTTC,CATRQGIAYEQYF
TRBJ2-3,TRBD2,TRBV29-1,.,TGCAGCGTTGAGACTAGCGGGAGGTCAGATACGCAGTATTTT,CSVETSGRSDTQYF
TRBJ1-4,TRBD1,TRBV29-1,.,TGCAGCGTAACCGGGACAGGGGCCTTTAGCGAAAAACTGTTTTTT,CSVTGTGAFSEKLFF